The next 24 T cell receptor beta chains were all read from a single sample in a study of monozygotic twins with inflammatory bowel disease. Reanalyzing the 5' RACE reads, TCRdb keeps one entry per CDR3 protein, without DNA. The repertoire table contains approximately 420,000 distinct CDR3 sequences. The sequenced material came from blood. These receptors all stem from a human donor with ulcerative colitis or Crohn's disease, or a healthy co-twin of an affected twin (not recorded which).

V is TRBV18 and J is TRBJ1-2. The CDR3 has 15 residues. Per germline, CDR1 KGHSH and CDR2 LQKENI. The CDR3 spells CASSPPSQFSNGYTF.

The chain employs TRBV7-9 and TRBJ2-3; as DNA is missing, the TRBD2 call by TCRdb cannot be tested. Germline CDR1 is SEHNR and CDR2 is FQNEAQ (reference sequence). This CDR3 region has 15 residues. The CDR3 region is CASSRTSGKTDTQYF.

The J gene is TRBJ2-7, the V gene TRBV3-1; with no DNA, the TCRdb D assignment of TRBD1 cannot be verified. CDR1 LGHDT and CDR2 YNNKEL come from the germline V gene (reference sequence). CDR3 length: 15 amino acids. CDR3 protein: CASSQVAGANYEQYF.

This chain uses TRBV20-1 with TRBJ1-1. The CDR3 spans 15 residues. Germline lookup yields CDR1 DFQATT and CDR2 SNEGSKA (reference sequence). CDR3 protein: CSAKKQGQANTEAFF.

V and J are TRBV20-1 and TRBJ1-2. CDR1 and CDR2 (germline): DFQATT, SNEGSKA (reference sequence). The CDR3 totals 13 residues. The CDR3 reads CSAQLPGSYGYTF.

CDR3 sequence: CASSSSSSTDTQYF. The rearrangement joins TRBV18 to TRBJ2-3; TCRdb's D call of TRBD2 is untestable without DNA. Germline lookup yields CDR1 KGHSH and CDR2 LQKENI. The CDR3 consists of 14 residues. Full variable domain (remainder filled in from reference TRBV18 and TRBJ2-3): NAGVMQNPRHLVRRRGQEARLRCSPMKGHSHVYWYRQLPEEGLKFMVYLQKENIIDESGMPKERFSAEFPKEGPSILRIQQVVRGDSAAYFCASSSSSSTDTQYFGPGTRLTVL.

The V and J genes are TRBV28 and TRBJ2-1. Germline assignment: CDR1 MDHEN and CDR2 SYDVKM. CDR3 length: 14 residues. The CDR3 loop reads CASSLGSRINEQFF.

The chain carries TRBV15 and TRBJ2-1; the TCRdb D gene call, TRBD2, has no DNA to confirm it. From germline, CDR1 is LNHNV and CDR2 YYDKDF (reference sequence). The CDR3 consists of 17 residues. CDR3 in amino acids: CATSREAGGNLFNEQFF.

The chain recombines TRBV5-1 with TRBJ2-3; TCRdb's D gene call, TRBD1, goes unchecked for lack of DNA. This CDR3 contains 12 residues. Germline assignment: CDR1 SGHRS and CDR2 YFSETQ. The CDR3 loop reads CASSGEGDTQYF. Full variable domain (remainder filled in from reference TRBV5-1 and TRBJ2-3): KAGVTQTPRYLIKTRGQQVTLSCSPISGHRSVSWYQQTPGQGLQFLFEYFSETQRNKGNFPGRFSGRQFSNSRSEMNVSTLELGDSALYLCASSGEGDTQYFGPGTRLTVL.

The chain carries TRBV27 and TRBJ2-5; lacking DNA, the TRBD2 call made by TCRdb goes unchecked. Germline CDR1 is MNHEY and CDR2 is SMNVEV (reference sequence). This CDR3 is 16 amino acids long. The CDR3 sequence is CASSRRLAGAGETQYF.

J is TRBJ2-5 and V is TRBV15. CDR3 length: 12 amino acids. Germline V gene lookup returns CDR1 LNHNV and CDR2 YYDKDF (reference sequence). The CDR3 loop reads CATSRDRGTQYF.

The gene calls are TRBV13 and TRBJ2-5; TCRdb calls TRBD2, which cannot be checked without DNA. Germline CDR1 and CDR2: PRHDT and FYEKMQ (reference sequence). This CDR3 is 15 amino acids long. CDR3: CASSPARGPWETQYF.

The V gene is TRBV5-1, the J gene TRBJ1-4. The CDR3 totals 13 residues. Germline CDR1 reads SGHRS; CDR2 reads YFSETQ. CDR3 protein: CASSLEGNEKLFF.

CDR3 loop: CASSYLSRGPAGNQPQHF. The genes are TRBV6-5 and TRBJ1-5. The germline CDR1 and CDR2 sequences are MNHEY and SVGAGI. The CDR3 spans 18 residues.

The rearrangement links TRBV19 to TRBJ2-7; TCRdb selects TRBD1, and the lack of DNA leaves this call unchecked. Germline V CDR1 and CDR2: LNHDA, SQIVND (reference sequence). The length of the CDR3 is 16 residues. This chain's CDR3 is CASSIRGGDPSYEQYF.

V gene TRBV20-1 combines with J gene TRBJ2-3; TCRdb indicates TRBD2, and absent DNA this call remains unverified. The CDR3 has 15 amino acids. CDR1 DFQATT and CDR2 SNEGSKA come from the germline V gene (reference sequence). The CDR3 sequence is CSARLSGGAGDTQYF.

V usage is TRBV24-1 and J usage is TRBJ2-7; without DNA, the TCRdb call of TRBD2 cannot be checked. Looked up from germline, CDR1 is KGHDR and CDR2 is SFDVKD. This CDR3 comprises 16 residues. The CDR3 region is CATSDLGTSGSSEQYF.

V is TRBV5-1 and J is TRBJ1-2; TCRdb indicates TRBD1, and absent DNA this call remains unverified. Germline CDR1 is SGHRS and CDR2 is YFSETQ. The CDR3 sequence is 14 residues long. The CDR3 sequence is CASSFNSPGDGYTF.

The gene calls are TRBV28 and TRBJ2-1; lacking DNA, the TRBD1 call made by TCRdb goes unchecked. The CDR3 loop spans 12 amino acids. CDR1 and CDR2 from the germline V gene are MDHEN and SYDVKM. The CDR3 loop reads CAIRSPDRGGFF.

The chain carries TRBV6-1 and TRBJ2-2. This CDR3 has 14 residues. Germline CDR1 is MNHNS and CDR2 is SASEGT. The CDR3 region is CASSGGPNGGELFF.

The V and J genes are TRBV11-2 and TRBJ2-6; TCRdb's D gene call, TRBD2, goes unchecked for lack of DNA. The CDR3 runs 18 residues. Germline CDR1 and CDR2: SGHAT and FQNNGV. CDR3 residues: CASSPQSGGAAGANVLTF.

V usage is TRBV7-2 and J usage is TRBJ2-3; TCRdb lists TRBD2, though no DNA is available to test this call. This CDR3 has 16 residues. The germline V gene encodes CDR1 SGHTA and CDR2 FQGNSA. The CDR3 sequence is CASSPLSASVPDTQYF. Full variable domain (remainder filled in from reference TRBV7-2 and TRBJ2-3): GAGVSQSPSNKVTEKGKDVELRCDPISGHTALYWYRQSLGQGLEFLIYFQGNSAPDKSGLPSDRFSAERTGGSVSTLTIQRTQQEDSAVYLCASSPLSASVPDTQYFGPGTRLTVL.

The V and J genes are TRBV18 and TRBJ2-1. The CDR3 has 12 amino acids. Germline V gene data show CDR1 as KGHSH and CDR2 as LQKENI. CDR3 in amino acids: CASAPGDNEQFF. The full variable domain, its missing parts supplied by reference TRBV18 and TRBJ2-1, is NAGVMQNPRHLVRRRGQEARLRCSPMKGHSHVYWYRQLPEEGLKFMVYLQKENIIDESGMPKERFSAEFPKEGPSILRIQQVVRGDSAAYFCASAPGDNEQFFGPGTRLTVL.

This CDR3 reads CASSLGQPIYEQYF. The chain carries TRBV5-1 and TRBJ2-7. CDR3 size: 14 residues. Germline CDR1 and CDR2: SGHRS and YFSETQ.